The next 22 T cell receptor beta chains were all read from a single sample in a study of cytomegalovirus exposure and HLA in healthy donors. This table comes from immunoSEQ multiplex PCR, and its TCRdb copy is limited to in-frame clones, with some not included. The sample records about 200,000 clones, 84% being singletons. The material sequenced was PBMCs. These receptors were collected from a woman aged 25 to 45 in good health and CMV-seropositive.

This clone was found once. The chain combines TRBV4-2 with TRBJ2-1, with 10 bases matching TRBD1. From germline, CDR1 is LGHNA and CDR2 YNFKEQ. This CDR3 spans 15 amino acids. Trimming removed 6 bases from V and 4 bases from J; junction bases left unmatched: 6. The CDR3 loop is CASRLGQGPYNEQFF. The CDR3, as DNA: TGTGCCAGCAGACTGGGACAGGGGCCTTACAATGAGCAGTTCTTC.

This clone was seen a single time. Mismatch with germline at one junction end may stem from a read error. This chain uses TRBV11-3 with TRBJ2-7, with TRBD1 matching over 11 bases. The CDR3 is 16 amino acids. Germline loops: CDR1 SGHNT, CDR2 YENEEA. In DNA, the CDR3 is TGTGCCAGCAGCCCAGGACAGGGGGCTCTCTCCCACGAGCAGTACTTC. The encoded protein is CASSPGQGALSHEQYF.

The chain is built from TRBV19 and TRBJ2-2, with D hard to call. The CDR3 is made up of 15 amino acids. Trimming left V 6 bases short and J 0 bases short, with 11 bases between. From germline, CDR1 is LNHDA and CDR2 SQIVND (reference sequence). The CDR3 loop is CASRAGGPNTGELFF. The CDR3 bases are TGTGCCAGTAGAGCTGGCGGTCCGAACACCGGGGAGCTGTTTTTT.

Only a few counts were recorded for this clone. The chain has TRBV7-2 and TRBJ1-5; D is unresolved. There are 17 residues in the CDR3. Germline-derived CDR1 and CDR2 are SGHTA and FQGNSA. V was trimmed by 5 bases and J by 0 bases, leaving 17 bases between them. CDR3 residues: CASSRRYTETSNQPQHF. The CDR3, as DNA: TGTGCCAGCAGCAGACGATACACAGAGACTAGCAATCAGCCCCAGCATTTT.

The chain carries TRBV27 and TRBJ1-5; TRBD1 might be the D (6 bases). The CDR3 length is 15 residues. V shed 4 bases and J shed 9 bases, with 19 bases lying between them. Germline V gene lookup returns CDR1 MNHEY and CDR2 SMNVEV (reference sequence). CDR3 in DNA: TGTGCCAGCAGTTCCCGGGACATGGGTTTGCGGCCCCAGCATTTT. Translation gives CASSSRDMGLRPQHF.

This chain links TRBV15 with TRBJ2-2; 9 nucleotides line up with TRBD1. CDR1 is LNHNV, CDR2 YYDKDF, per germline (reference sequence). The trim removed 3 bases at V and 3 bases at J, leaving 5 bases unmatched. The length of the CDR3 is 16 residues. The CDR3 coding sequence is TGTGCCACCAGCAGGAGACAGGGGGTGTACACCGGGGAGCTGTTTTTT. The encoded protein is CATSRRQGVYTGELFF.

V gene TRBV2 combines with J gene TRBJ2-2; D ambiguous. The germline CDR1 and CDR2 sequences are SNHLY and FYNNEI. This CDR3 has 15 residues. Trimming left V 7 bases short and J 1 base short, with 13 bases between. CDR3 amino acids: CASTQALRNTGELFF. CDR3 in DNA: TGTGCCAGCACCCAGGCCCTGAGGAACACCGGGGAGCTGTTTTTT.

The CDR3 nucleotides are TGTGCCAGCAGACGACAGGGGGCATCCTACGAGCAGTACTTC. Translated: CASRRQGASYEQYF. This chain joins TRBV2 and TRBJ2-7, with 10 positions matching TRBD1. This CDR3 has 14 residues. The V segment lost 6 bases and the J segment 1 base; nucleotides outside the gene matches: 3. The germline CDR1 and CDR2 sequences are SNHLY and FYNNEI.

This clone was seen a few times. The chain links TRBV2 to TRBJ2-2; 10 nucleotides line up with TRBD2. The V and J ends lost 5 bases and 4 bases, in that order; junction bases with no gene match: 1. CDR1 is SNHLY and CDR2 is FYNNEI in the germline V gene. CDR3 size: 14 residues. The CDR3 DNA reads as TGTGCCAGCAGTTCTAGCGGGAGCACCGGGGAGCTGTTTTTT. This encodes CASSSSGSTGELFF.

This clone was observed a handful of times. CDR3 sequence reads: CASSLIQGGAEAFF. CDR3 sequence (DNA): TGTGCCAGCAGTTTAATACAGGGGGGAGCTGAAGCTTTCTTT. The chain links TRBV28 to TRBJ1-1, with 8 nucleotides matching TRBD1. This CDR3 has 14 residues. Germline V gene sequence: CDR1 MDHEN, CDR2 SYDVKM. J gave up 6 bases and V 2 bases, and 5 bases lay outside the gene matches.

The gene calls are TRBV5-1 and TRBJ2-1; 7 positions match TRBD1. The germline gives CDR1 SGHRS, CDR2 YFSETQ. This CDR3 comprises 15 residues. V trimming: 0 bases; J trimming: 8 bases; junction bases outside the gene matches: 8. The DNA for the CDR3 is TGCGCCAGCAGCTTGGTGGGCGACAGGGACGATGAGCAGTTCTTC. As protein: CASSLVGDRDDEQFF.

This clone showed up just a few times. This sequence joins TRBV5-1 and TRBJ1-5; D gene uncertain. Germline values: CDR1 SGHRS, CDR2 YFSETQ. V was cut by 0 bases and J by 5 bases, with 9 bases left in between. This CDR3 has 14 residues. Here the CDR3 reads CASSLDGSYQPQHF. Here the CDR3 DNA reads TGCGCCAGCAGCTTGGATGGGAGCTATCAGCCCCAGCATTTT.

The rearrangement joins TRBV29-1 to TRBJ2-6; 7 nucleotides agree with TRBD1. Germline V CDR1 and CDR2: SQVTM, ANQGSEA. V lost 6 bases to trimming and J lost 0 bases; unmatched junction nucleotides: 14. There are 18 residues in the CDR3. Written as DNA, the CDR3 is TGCAGCGTCGCGAACCGGGACAGCCCCATCTCTGGGGCCAACGTCCTGACTTTC. Protein product: CSVANRDSPISGANVLTF.

The gene calls are TRBV11-2 and TRBJ2-7; 8 bases match TRBD2. CDR1 is SGHAT and CDR2 is FQNNGV in the germline V gene. J lost 6 bases, V lost 2 bases, and 12 bases had no gene match. The CDR3 extends over 16 amino acids. The chain's CDR3 is CASSLSRGAGVGEQYF. CDR3 coding DNA: TGTGCCAGCAGCTTAAGTAGGGGAGCGGGAGTAGGCGAGCAGTACTTC.

This clone came up a few times. The chain carries TRBV7-9 and TRBJ2-1; 12 bases agree with TRBD2. In germline, CDR1 is SEHNR, CDR2 FQNEAQ (reference sequence). V trimming: 5 bases; J trimming: 7 bases; junction bases outside the gene matches: 6. The CDR3 is made up of 15 amino acids. The DNA of the CDR3 is TGTGCCAGCAGCCGGGGACTAGCGGGCCAGAATGAGCAGTTCTTC. It codes for CASSRGLAGQNEQFF. Drawing the rest from reference TRBV7-9 and TRBJ2-1, the complete variable domain is DTGVSQNPRHKITKRGQNVTFRCDPISEHNRLYWYRQTLGQGPEFLTYFQNEAQLEKSRLLSDRFSAERPKGSFSTLEIQRTEQGDSAMYLCASSRGLAGQNEQFFGPGTRLTVL.

The J gene is TRBJ2-7, the V gene TRBV5-4; D ambiguous. Germline values: CDR1 SGHNT, CDR2 YYREEE (reference sequence). CDR3 length equals 11 residues. The V end lost 4 bases, the J end lost 1 base, and 3 bases lay between the germline ends. The CDR3 bases are TGTGCCAGCAGCGAGTCCTACGAGCAGTACTTC. It yields the protein CASSESYEQYF.

The chain employs TRBV2 and TRBJ2-5; the match to TRBD1 covers 10 bases. The CDR3 runs 13 residues. Germline V lookup: CDR1 SNHLY, CDR2 FYNNEI. The junction had 6 bases not matched to a gene; V was cut back by 11 bases and J by 3 bases. CDR3 in DNA: TGTGCCGGGACAGGGGCCGGAGAAGAGACCCAGTACTTC. This gives the protein CAGTGAGEETQYF. The entire variable domain, with the rest obtained from reference TRBV2 and TRBJ2-5, is as follows: EPEVTQTPSHQVTQMGQEVILRCVPISNHLYFYWYRQILGQKVEFLVSFYNNEISEKSEIFDDQFSVERPDGSNFTLKIRSTKLEDSAMYFCAGTGAGEETQYFGPGTRLLVL.

On this clone itself: Within the sample, other DNA sequences also encode this same CDR3. The V call is TRBV2, the J call TRBJ1-1; TRBD1 might be the D (6 bases). V was pared by 2 bases and J by 1 base, with 8 bases between. Germline V gene data show CDR1 as SNHLY and CDR2 as FYNNEI. This CDR3 has 14 residues. In DNA, the CDR3 is TGTGCCAGCAGTGAACAGGGGAGGAACACTGAAGCTTTCTTT. Translated, it gives CASSEQGRNTEAFF.

The chain recombines TRBV27 with TRBJ2-2, with 7 bases matching TRBD2. Germline values: CDR1 MNHEY, CDR2 SMNVEV (reference sequence). With 4 bases clipped from V and 3 bases from J, the junction kept 5 bases outside the gene matches. The CDR3 is 15 amino acids. For the CDR3, the DNA is TGTGCCAGCAGTTACGAGGGAGGGGACACCGGGGAGCTGTTTTTT. This gives the protein CASSYEGGDTGELFF.

The V gene is TRBV11-3, the J gene TRBJ2-1; TRBD2 matches 8 bases. V was pared by 4 bases and J by 10 bases, with 9 bases of the junction left unmatched. The germline gives CDR1 SGHNT, CDR2 YENEEA. This CDR3 contains 14 residues. In DNA form, the CDR3 reads TGTGCCAGCAGCTCCTGGGTAGCGGGACCCGAGCAGTTCTTC. Amino acids: CASSSWVAGPEQFF.

The gene calls are TRBV2 and TRBJ1-2; perhaps TRBD1 as D (6 bases). The CDR3 totals 13 residues. V was clipped by 8 bases and J by 8 bases, with 18 bases between them. Germline V gene lookup returns CDR1 SNHLY and CDR2 FYNNEI. DNA of the CDR3: TGTGCCAGCGTGGTCGGGGGGGCGCGGGGCTACACCTTC. As protein: CASVVGGARGYTF. Based on the CDR3 plus reference TRBV2 and TRBJ1-2, the full variable domain is EPEVTQTPSHQVTQMGQEVILRCVPISNHLYFYWYRQILGQKVEFLVSFYNNEISEKSEIFDDQFSVERPDGSNFTLKIRSTKLEDSAMYFCASVVGGARGYTFGSGTRLTVV.

V is TRBV7-2 and J is TRBJ2-7; possible D gene TRBD1, 5 bases. This CDR3 comprises 16 residues. With 5 bases removed from V and 0 bases from J, the gap between germline ends came to 17 bases. The germline V gene has CDR1 SGHTA and CDR2 FQGNSA. The CDR3 region has the DNA TGTGCCAGCAGCGTCCAAGTGGGGCGAGACTCCTACGAGCAGTACTTC. As protein: CASSVQVGRDSYEQYF.